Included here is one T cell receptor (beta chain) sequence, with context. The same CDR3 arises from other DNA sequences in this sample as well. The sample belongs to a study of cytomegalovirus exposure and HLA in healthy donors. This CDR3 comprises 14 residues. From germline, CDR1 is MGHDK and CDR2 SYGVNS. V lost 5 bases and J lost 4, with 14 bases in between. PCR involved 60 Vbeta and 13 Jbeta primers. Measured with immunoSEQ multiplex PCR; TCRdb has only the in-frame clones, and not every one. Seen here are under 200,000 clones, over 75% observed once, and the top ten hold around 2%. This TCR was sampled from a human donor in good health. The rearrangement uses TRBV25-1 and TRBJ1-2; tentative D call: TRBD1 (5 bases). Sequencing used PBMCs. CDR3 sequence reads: CASSPDTTSYGYTF. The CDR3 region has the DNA TGTGCCAGCAGTCCGGACACCACAAGCTATGGCTACACCTTC.